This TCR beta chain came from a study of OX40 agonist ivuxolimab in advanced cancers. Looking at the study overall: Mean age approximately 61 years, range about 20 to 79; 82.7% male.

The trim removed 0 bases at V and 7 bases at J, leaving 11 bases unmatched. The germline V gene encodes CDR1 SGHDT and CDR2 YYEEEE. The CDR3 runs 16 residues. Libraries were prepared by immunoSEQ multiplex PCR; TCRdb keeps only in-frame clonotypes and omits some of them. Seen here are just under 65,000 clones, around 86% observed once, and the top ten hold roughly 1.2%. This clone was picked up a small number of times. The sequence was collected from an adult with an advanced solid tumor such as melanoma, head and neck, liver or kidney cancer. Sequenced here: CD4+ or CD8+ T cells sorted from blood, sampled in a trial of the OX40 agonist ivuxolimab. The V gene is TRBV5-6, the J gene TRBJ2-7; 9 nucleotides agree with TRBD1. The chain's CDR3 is CASSLGGTGRGGEQYF. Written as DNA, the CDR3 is TGTGCCAGCAGCTTGGGCGGGACAGGGAGGGGCGGTGAGCAGTACTTC.